The present TCR beta chain was sequenced within a study of vaccination effects on CD4 cells after COVID-19. Findings of the study overall: Late after vaccination, infection- and vaccine-induced clones showed marked clonal contraction.

Only in-frame clones appear in the TCRdb table, and some are missing; sequencing was by immunoSEQ multiplex PCR. The data hold under 65,000 clones, with around 86% observed a single time. Pools of viral peptides were used by the ViraFEST assay to expand antigen-specific CD4+ T cells ahead of sequencing. Following a 10-day culture, CD4+ T cells were purified. Vaccinees lacked prior SARS-CoV-2 infection and tested negative for nucleocapsid antibodies. Cultures used 1.5 million to 2 million PBMC per well, about 10 IU/ml IL-2 and roughly 10 ug/ml peptides. CDR3 length equals 14 residues. Per the germline V gene, CDR1 is KGHDR and CDR2 is SFDVKD. Deletions cut 7 bases from V and 0 bases from J, with 9 bases between. Note on this clone: Its target is unknown.

The clonotype was recovered from a human donor who received a COVID-19 vaccine. The chain combines TRBV24-1 with TRBJ1-5; a possible D gene is TRBD1 (5 bases). The material sequenced was CD4+ T cells from PBMCs cultured with HCoV-229E spike peptides, taken before COVID-19 vaccination. The CDR3: CATRGTGSNQPQHF. CDR3 coding DNA: TGTGCCACCAGAGGGACGGGTAGCAATCAGCCCCAGCATTTT.